This TCR beta chain was obtained from a study of T cell repertoires in cytomegalovirus infection. MiXCR, applied by TCRdb to the reads, yields one record per CDR3 protein. In the table there are 95,000 to 150,000 distinct CDR3 sequences, about 32% of which are singletons. Trimming took 7 bases from V and 4 from J; bases not matched to a gene: 5. The CDR3 runs 13 residues. This clonotype was detected only a few times. What it recognizes is unknown. The rearrangement links TRBV12-3 or TRBV12-4 to TRBJ1-1; 8 bases map to TRBD1. The sample in question was CD8+ T cells from cultured PBMCs, obtained from culture after CMV antigen stimulation. The receptor was isolated from a human donor in good health (CMV status not recorded). Some clones in this sample may be carry-over from other donors' samples. For the CDR3, the DNA is TGTGCCAGCACCCAGGACAGGGTCACTGAAGCTTTCTTT. Amino acids: CASTQDRVTEAFF.